This TCR beta chain originates from a study of blood T cell repertoires in COVID-19. Study at large: The samples span acute and convalescent COVID-19 from the United States, Italy and Spain. Sample material is recorded as cDNA or gDNA derived from T cells, B-cell-depleted T cells, or PBMCs.

Losses at the gene ends were 2 bases for V and 4 bases for J; bases not matched to a gene: 5. There are 16 residues in the CDR3. Germline loops: CDR1 MGHRA, CDR2 YSYEKL. Libraries were prepared by immunoSEQ multiplex PCR; TCRdb keeps only in-frame clonotypes and omits some of them. The sample includes about 87,000 clones, about 90% of them seen just once. Sequencing used peripheral blood. The chain joins TRBV4-1 to TRBJ1-1; 12 nucleotides match TRBD1. The receptor was isolated from an elderly man with acute or convalescent COVID-19. As DNA, the CDR3 is TGCGCCAGCAGCCAAAGCCGGGACAGGGGGCCCACTGAAGCTTTCTTT. This translates into CASSQSRDRGPTEAFF.